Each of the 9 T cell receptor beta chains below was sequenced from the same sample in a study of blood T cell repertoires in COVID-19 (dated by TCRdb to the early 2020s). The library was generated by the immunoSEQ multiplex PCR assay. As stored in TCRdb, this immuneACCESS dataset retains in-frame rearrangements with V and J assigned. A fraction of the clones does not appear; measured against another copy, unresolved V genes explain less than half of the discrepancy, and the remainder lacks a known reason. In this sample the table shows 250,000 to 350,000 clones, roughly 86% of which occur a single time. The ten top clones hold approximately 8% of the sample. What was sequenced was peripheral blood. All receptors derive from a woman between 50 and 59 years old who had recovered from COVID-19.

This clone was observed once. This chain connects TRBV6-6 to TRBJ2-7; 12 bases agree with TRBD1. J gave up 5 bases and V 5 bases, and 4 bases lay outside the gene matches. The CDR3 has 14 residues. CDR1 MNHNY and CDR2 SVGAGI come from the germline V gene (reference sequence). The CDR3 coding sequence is TGTGCCAGCAGTACCGGGACAGGGGGCCACGAGCAGTACTTC. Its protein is CASSTGTGGHEQYF.

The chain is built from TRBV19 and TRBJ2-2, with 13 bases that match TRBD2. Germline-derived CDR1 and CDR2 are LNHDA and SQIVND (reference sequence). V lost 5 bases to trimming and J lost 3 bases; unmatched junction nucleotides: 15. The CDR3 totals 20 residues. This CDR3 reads CASSPNPTSGGIYDTGELFF. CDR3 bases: TGTGCCAGTAGTCCGAACCCGACTAGCGGGGGGATATATGACACCGGGGAGCTGTTTTTT. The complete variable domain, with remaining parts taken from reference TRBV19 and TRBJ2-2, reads DGGITQSPKYLFRKEGQNVTLSCEQNLNHDAMYWYRQDPGQGLRLIYYSQIVNDFQKGDIAEGYSVSREKKESFPLTVTSAQKNPTAFYLCASSPNPTSGGIYDTGELFFGEGSRLTVL.

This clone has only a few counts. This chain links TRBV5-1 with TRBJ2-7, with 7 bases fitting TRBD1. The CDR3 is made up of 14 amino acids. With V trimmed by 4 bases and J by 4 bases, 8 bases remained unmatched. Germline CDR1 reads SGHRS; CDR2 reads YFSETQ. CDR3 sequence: CASSPPGQLYEQYF. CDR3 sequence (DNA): TGCGCCAGCAGCCCCCCGGGACAGCTTTACGAGCAGTACTTC. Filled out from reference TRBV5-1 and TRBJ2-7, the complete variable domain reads KAGVTQTPRYLIKTRGQQVTLSCSPISGHRSVSWYQQTPGQGLQFLFEYFSETQRNKGNFPGRFSGRQFSNSRSEMNVSTLELGDSALYLCASSPPGQLYEQYFGPGTRLTVT.

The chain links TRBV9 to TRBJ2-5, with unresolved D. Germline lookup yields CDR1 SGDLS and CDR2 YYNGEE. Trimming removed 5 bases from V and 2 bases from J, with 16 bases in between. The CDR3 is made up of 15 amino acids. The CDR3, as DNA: TGTGCCAGCAGTTTTGGCGGAATAGTACAAGAGACCCAGTACTTC. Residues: CASSFGGIVQETQYF.

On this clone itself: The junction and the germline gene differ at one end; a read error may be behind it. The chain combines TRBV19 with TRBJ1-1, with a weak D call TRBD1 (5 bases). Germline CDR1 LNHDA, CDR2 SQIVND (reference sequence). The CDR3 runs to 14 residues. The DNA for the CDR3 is TGTGCCTGTAGCAGCAGGGCCGCCAACACTGAAGCTTTCTTT. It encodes CACSSRAANTEAFF.

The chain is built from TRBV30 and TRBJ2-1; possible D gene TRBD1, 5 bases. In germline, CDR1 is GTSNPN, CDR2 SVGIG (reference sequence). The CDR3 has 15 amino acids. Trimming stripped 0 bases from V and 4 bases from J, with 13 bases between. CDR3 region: CAWSVHSGSYNEQFF. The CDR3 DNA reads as TGTGCCTGGAGTGTACATTCAGGGTCTTACAATGAGCAGTTCTTC.

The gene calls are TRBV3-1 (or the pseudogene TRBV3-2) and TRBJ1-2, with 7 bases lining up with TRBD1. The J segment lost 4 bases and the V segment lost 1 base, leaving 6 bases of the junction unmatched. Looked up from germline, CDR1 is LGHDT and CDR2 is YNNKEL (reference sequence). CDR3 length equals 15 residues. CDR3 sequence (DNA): TGTGCCAGCAGCCAAGGTACTGGGACAGCCTATGGCTACACCTTC. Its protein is CASSQGTGTAYGYTF.

This CDR3 reads CASSYIAADSYNEQFF. DNA of the CDR3: TGTGCCAGCAGTTACATAGCGGCTGACTCCTACAATGAGCAGTTCTTC. The chain carries TRBV6-2 or TRBV6-3 and TRBJ2-1; D is possibly TRBD2 (6 bases). The V gene lost 2 bases and the J gene lost 0 bases, with 11 bases spanning the gap. The CDR3 loop spans 16 amino acids. Germline V gene data show CDR1 as MNHEY and CDR2 as SVGEGT.

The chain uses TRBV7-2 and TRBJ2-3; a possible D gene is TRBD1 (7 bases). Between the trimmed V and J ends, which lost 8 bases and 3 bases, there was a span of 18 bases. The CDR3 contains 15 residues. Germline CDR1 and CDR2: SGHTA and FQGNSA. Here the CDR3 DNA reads TGTGCCAGCTGCTGGAGGGGCAGGGGGACAGATACGCAGTATTTT. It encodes CASCWRGRGTDTQYF.